The present T cell receptor (beta chain) was sequenced within a study of T cell repertoires in aging, cancer and after chemotherapy. At the level of the study: Over several months to years, re-sampled healthy donor repertoires clearly shared clones. Around 8.8 million TCR reads made up the full dataset.

General study results and limits: Loss of evenness, beyond lost richness, contributed to age-related TCR diversity decline in cancer patients. Immunological memory after chemotherapy cannot be judged from the repertoire data.

Trimming cost V 2 bases and J 2 bases, with 9 bases left between them. The CDR3 totals 14 residues. The germline gives CDR1 LNHDA, CDR2 SQIVND (reference sequence). A mixed TRB-A/B primer pool amplified rearranged TRB by multiplex touch-down PCR. MiXCR was run by TCRdb on the multiplex PCR reads, yielding one entry per CDR3 protein. Counted here are about 10,000 distinct CDR3 sequences, 20% to 30% occurring once; the ten biggest clones make up 1.5% to 2%. In its sample, this clonotype ranks as medium-sized. Its cognate antigen is unknown. Peripheral blood genomic DNA, not sorted cells or RNA, was the template.

Sequenced input: blood. The sequence was obtained from a human donor in good health. V and J are TRBV19 and TRBJ1-1, with D uncertain. The CDR3, as DNA: TGTGCCAGTAGTATAATCGGATTAAACACTGAAGCTTTCTTT. Translation: CASSIIGLNTEAFF.